This entry concerns a single TCR beta chain. Relative to the germline gene, one junction end is altered; a read error may explain this. Using immunoSEQ multiplex PCR, the repertoire was profiled, and TCRdb retains in-frame clones only, with some absent. The sample carries under 150,000 clones, 70% to 90% recorded once. This specimen belongs to a study of blood T cell repertoires in COVID-19. On the study more broadly: Material from acute and convalescent COVID-19 was sourced from the United States, Italy and Spain. From T cells, B-cell-depleted T cells, or PBMCs came the material, which was cDNA or gDNA.

The material sequenced was peripheral blood. This TCR derives from a man aged 30 to 39 with acute or convalescent COVID-19.

The CDR3 DNA is TGTACCAGCAGCCCCCTAGGAGGAGATACGCAGTATTTT. Translation: CTSSPLGGDTQYF. The chain employs TRBV11-2 and TRBJ2-3, with D possibly TRBD2 on 5 matching bases. The germline V gene has CDR1 SGHAT and CDR2 FQNNGV. The CDR3 is 13 residues long.